This note documents a single TCR beta chain sequence. Profiled with immunoSEQ multiplex PCR; TCRdb holds only in-frame clones, not every one. Of 150,000 to 200,000 clones listed, around 92% are singletons. These data originate in a study of T cell responses to AZD1222 COVID-19 vaccine. With V trimmed by 4 bases and J by 6 bases, 7 bases remained unmatched. This CDR3 has 15 amino acids. CDR1 is SGDLS and CDR2 is YYNGEE in the germline V gene. Sequenced material: peripheral blood, taken on day 0 of AZD1222 vaccination. The V call is TRBV9, the J call TRBJ1-4; 9 nucleotides match TRBD1. The receptor's source is an adult in good health. CDR3 loop: CASSPKGTGHEKLFF. DNA of the CDR3: TGTGCCAGCAGCCCAAAGGGGACAGGGCATGAAAAACTGTTTTTT. Supplemented by reference TRBV9 and TRBJ1-4, the full variable domain reads DSGVTQTPKHLITATGQRVTLRCSPRSGDLSVYWYQQSLDQGLQFLIQYYNGEERAKGNILERFSAQQFPDLHSELNLSSLELGDSALYFCASSPKGTGHEKLFFGSGTQLSVL.